The 24 T cell receptor beta chains listed next were all sequenced from one sample in a study of blood T cell repertoires in COVID-19. TCRdb's table, derived via immunoSEQ multiplex PCR, lists solely in-frame clones and lacks some. The table includes about 330,000 clones, approximately 88% detected once. What was sequenced was peripheral blood. These receptors all come from a woman aged 45-65 years with active or convalescent COVID-19.

The chain uses TRBV14 and TRBJ1-2; 8 bases are a match to TRBD1. The junction had 10 bases not matched to a gene; V was cut back by 4 bases and J by 6 bases. CDR1 and CDR2 (germline): SGHDN, FVKESK. CDR3 size: 15 residues. For the CDR3, the DNA is TGTGCCAGCAGCCGAACCGGACAGGGAGGAGATGGCTACACCTTC. It translates to CASSRTGQGGDGYTF.

The chain employs TRBV6-6 and TRBJ1-1; no definite D call. Per the germline V gene, CDR1 is MNHNY and CDR2 is SVGAGI (reference sequence). V was trimmed by 6 bases and J by 0 bases, leaving 14 bases between them. CDR3 size: 15 residues. The CDR3 coding sequence is TGTGCCAGCAGCCTCCTCGGAGGGATGAACACTGAAGCTTTCTTT. Translating it yields CASSLLGGMNTEAFF.

The chain employs TRBV18 and TRBJ1-5; D perhaps matches TRBD1 (6 bases). The CDR3 totals 14 residues. Trimming cost V 4 bases and J 7 bases, with 14 bases left between them. Germline CDR1 and CDR2: KGHSH and LQKENI. For the CDR3, the DNA is TGTGCCAGCTCACTGGCAGGGGTAGAACAGCCCCAGCATTTT. Amino acid sequence: CASSLAGVEQPQHF.

This clone has just a few counts. The rearrangement links TRBV28 to TRBJ2-2, with D tentatively TRBD2 (6 bases). The CDR3 runs 14 residues. CDR1 MDHEN and CDR2 SYDVKM come from the germline V gene. V was cut by 2 bases and J by 4 bases, with 8 bases left in between. The CDR3 DNA follows: TGTGCCAGCAGTTTAAGGGGAGGCACCGGGGAGCTGTTTTTT. This gives the protein CASSLRGGTGELFF.

For the CDR3, the DNA is TGTGCCAGTAGTATCCCCTCGTCGCGGGGGAACACTGAAGCTTTCTTT. This gives the protein CASSIPSSRGNTEAFF. This chain links TRBV19 with TRBJ1-1; D is unclear. CDR1 is LNHDA and CDR2 is SQIVND in the germline V gene (reference sequence). Deletions cut 3 bases from V and 1 base from J, with 15 bases between. The length of the CDR3 is 16 residues.

The rearrangement links TRBV5-1 to TRBJ2-1, with D possibly TRBD2 on 5 matching bases. Trimming took off 2 bases at V and 6 bases at J, with 12 bases between the two ends. The CDR3 totals 14 residues. Germline V lookup: CDR1 SGHRS, CDR2 YFSETQ. The DNA of the CDR3 is TGCGCCAGCAGCTTCCCCCGGGATAGCAATGAGCAGTTCTTC. Translation: CASSFPRDSNEQFF.

The chain joins TRBV10-3 to TRBJ2-5, with 12 bases fitting TRBD1. Per the germline V gene, CDR1 is ENHRY and CDR2 is SYGVKD. CDR3 length: 15 amino acids. J was trimmed by 2 bases and V by 5 bases; bases with no gene match: 3. This CDR3 is CAISRDRGPQETQYF. CDR3 coding DNA: TGTGCCATCAGTAGGGACAGGGGGCCTCAAGAGACCCAGTACTTC.

The rearrangement uses TRBV4-3 and TRBJ2-1; D possibly corresponds to TRBD1 (5 bases). CDR1 and CDR2 (germline): LGHNA, YSLEER. V was shortened by 2 bases and J by 5 bases, with 13 bases between the two germline ends. The CDR3 is 15 amino acids. The CDR3 sequence: CASSQSSKGNNEQFF. The CDR3 DNA reads TGCGCCAGCAGCCAATCAAGCAAGGGGAACAATGAGCAGTTCTTC.

J is TRBJ1-1 and V is TRBV10-3, with D possibly being TRBD1 (6 bases). The CDR3 covers 12 residues. Germline loops: CDR1 ENHRY, CDR2 SYGVKD. V dropped 3 bases and J dropped 5 bases, with 7 bases sitting between them. CDR3 sequence: CAISDQGTEAFF. As DNA, the CDR3 is TGTGCCATCAGTGATCAGGGGACTGAAGCTTTCTTT.

This rearrangement joins TRBV7-3 to TRBJ2-1; 8 positions match TRBD1. The CDR3 has 13 amino acids. Germline V gives CDR1 SGHTA, CDR2 FQGTGA. V lost 4 bases, J lost 7 bases, and 3 bases stayed unmatched. CDR3 in DNA: TGTGCCAGCAGCTCTAGACAGGGGAATGAGCAGTTCTTC. Amino acid sequence: CASSSRQGNEQFF.

This chain uses TRBV19 with TRBJ1-6, with TRBD1 identical over 7 bases. The CDR3 is 15 residues long. Trimming took 4 bases from V and 7 from J; bases not matched to a gene: 7. CDR1 is LNHDA and CDR2 is SQIVND in the germline V gene (reference sequence). For the CDR3, the DNA is TGTGCCAGTAGTACTGGGGGACAGCGAAATTCACCCCTCCACTTT. Protein product: CASSTGGQRNSPLHF.

This clone was seen only once. The V and J genes are TRBV30 and TRBJ1-2; 9 nucleotides match TRBD1. With V trimmed by 3 bases and J by 7 bases, 21 bases remained unmatched. There are 18 residues in the CDR3. CDR1 and CDR2 (germline): GTSNPN, SVGIG (reference sequence). The CDR3 DNA reads TGTGCCTGGAGGTATCGACTCATGCCGGGACAGGGAGTCGGTGGCTACACCTTC. It is translated as CAWRYRLMPGQGVGGYTF.

This chain links TRBV28 with TRBJ2-1; 10 positions agree with TRBD2. Germline lookup yields CDR1 MDHEN and CDR2 SYDVKM. Losses at the gene ends were 3 bases for V and 10 bases for J; bases not matched to a gene: 18. CDR3 size: 18 residues. The CDR3, as DNA: TGTGCCAGCAGTTTGATTAGCCCAGCGGGAGGGCCGAAAATCGAGCAGTTCTTC. Protein sequence: CASSLISPAGGPKIEQFF.

The rearrangement joins TRBV4-1 to TRBJ1-1, with D perhaps TRBD1 (5 bases). The germline V gene has CDR1 MGHRA and CDR2 YSYEKL. The CDR3 has 14 amino acids. The V end lost 2 bases, the J end lost 6 bases, and 13 bases lay between the germline ends. The CDR3 protein is CASSQKQRDAEAFF. In nucleotides, the CDR3 is TGCGCCAGCAGCCAAAAACAGCGGGACGCTGAAGCTTTCTTT.

The rearrangement links TRBV27 to TRBJ2-7; D perhaps matches TRBD2 (6 bases). V was trimmed by 7 bases and J by 8 bases, leaving 12 bases between them. Germline V gene lookup returns CDR1 MNHEY and CDR2 SMNVEV (reference sequence). The length of the CDR3 is 11 residues. CDR3 in amino acids: CASNRAGKQYF. The CDR3 region has the DNA TGTGCCAGCAACCGGGCGGGGAAGCAGTACTTC.

This clone occurred a few times. This rearrangement joins TRBV3-1 (or the pseudogene TRBV3-2) to TRBJ2-7; D ambiguous. Trimming took 0 bases from V and 6 from J, leaving 12 bases between them. The CDR3 sequence is 14 residues long. Germline V CDR1 and CDR2: LGHDT, YNNKEL (reference sequence). The CDR3 loop reads CASSQDLARSEQYF. The CDR3 DNA sequence: TGTGCCAGCAGCCAAGATCTTGCGCGTTCCGAGCAGTACTTC.

The chain joins TRBV3-1 (or the pseudogene TRBV3-2) to TRBJ1-1, with D perhaps TRBD1 (5 bases). Per the germline V gene, CDR1 is LGHDT and CDR2 is YNNKEL (reference sequence). Trimming shortened V by 2 bases and J by 0 bases, and 10 bases separated the two germline ends. This CDR3 has 15 residues. The chain's CDR3 is CASSQTGGMNTEAFF. CDR3 in DNA: TGTGCCAGCAGCCAAACAGGTGGGATGAACACTGAAGCTTTCTTT.

This clone occurred a few times. The J gene is TRBJ1-1, the V gene TRBV30; no reliable D call. The germline V gene has CDR1 GTSNPN and CDR2 SVGIG (reference sequence). The CDR3 extends over 13 amino acids. V dropped 1 base and J dropped 4 bases, with 10 bases sitting between them. The CDR3 DNA sequence: TGTGCCTGGAGTGGTCAGGCCCCCACTGAAGCTTTCTTT. Its protein product is CAWSGQAPTEAFF.

The J gene is TRBJ2-7, the V gene TRBV5-1; perhaps TRBD1 as D (6 bases). Germline lookup yields CDR1 SGHRS and CDR2 YFSETQ. The CDR3 has 12 amino acids. V lost 2 bases to trimming and J lost 6 bases, with 9 bases between them. Here the CDR3 reads CASSLIGGEQYF. As DNA, the CDR3 is TGCGCCAGCAGCTTAATAGGGGGCGAGCAGTACTTC.

This rearrangement joins TRBV18 to TRBJ1-1, with TRBD1 matching 7 bases. Per germline, CDR1 KGHSH and CDR2 LQKENI. This CDR3 has 13 amino acids. Losses at the gene ends were 2 bases for V and 6 bases for J; bases not matched to a gene: 3. The CDR3 region has the DNA TGTGCCAGCTCACCATGGAGGGGGCCTGAAGCTTTCTTT. Its translation is CASSPWRGPEAFF.

V usage is TRBV5-4 and J usage is TRBJ2-5; TRBD2 matches 9 bases. V gave up 2 bases and J gave up 1 base; unmatched junction bases: 6. Germline CDR1 and CDR2: SGHNT and YYREEE (reference sequence). The CDR3 extends over 16 amino acids. The CDR3 loop reads CASSFSGSASQETQYF. The CDR3 DNA reads as TGTGCCAGCAGCTTTAGCGGGAGCGCCTCCCAAGAGACCCAGTACTTC. The variable domain in full, with the rest retrieved from reference TRBV5-4 and TRBJ2-5, is ETGVTQSPTHLIKTRGQQVTLRCSSQSGHNTVSWYQQALGQGPQFIFQYYREEENGRGNFPPRFSGLQFPNYSSELNVNALELDDSALYLCASSFSGSASQETQYFGPGTRLLVL.

The rearrangement joins TRBV15 to TRBJ1-1; 9 positions agree with TRBD1. CDR3 length: 17 residues. Germline V gives CDR1 LNHNV, CDR2 YYDKDF (reference sequence). Germline trimming cut 2 bases from V and 1 base from J; bases unmatched to any gene: 8. Here the CDR3 reads CATSRSLRGQGNTEAFF. DNA for the CDR3: TGTGCCACCAGCAGATCCCTCCGGGGACAGGGGAACACTGAAGCTTTCTTT.

This clone was observed once. The rearrangement uses TRBV7-2 and TRBJ1-4; D remains ambiguous. From germline, CDR1 is SGHTA and CDR2 FQGNSA. The CDR3 length is 14 residues. V was clipped by 1 base and J by 5 bases, with 8 bases between them. Here the CDR3 DNA reads TGTGCCAGCAGCTTAGGACTTGGGAATGAAAAACTGTTTTTT. Encoded protein: CASSLGLGNEKLFF.

The rearrangement joins TRBV6-5 to TRBJ2-7, with a tentative D call TRBD1 (5 bases). CDR3 length: 12 residues. The V end was cut by 7 bases, the J end by 4 bases, with 11 bases between. CDR1 and CDR2 from the germline V gene are MNHEY and SVGAGI. CDR3 in amino acids: CASTNSGYEQYF. CDR3 nucleotides: TGTGCCAGCACGAATTCAGGGTACGAGCAGTACTTC.